This TCR beta chain was obtained from a study of type 1 regulatory T cells. As for the study in general: This in vitro CD4 product, T-allo10, is enriched for Tr1 cells and alloantigen-specific.

This clonotype was found once. TCRdb processed the reads anew with MiXCR; each CDR3 protein has one entry. The data hold some 100,000 distinct CDR3 sequences, with around a third observed a single time. Germline V lookup: CDR1 SGHAT, CDR2 FQNNGV. The CDR3 covers 14 residues. The V end was cut by 4 bases, the J end by 2 bases, with 12 bases between. This receptor was identified in a human donor in good health. The sequencing input was CD4+ T cells, either the whole sample or a sorted fraction (not recorded which). The chain combines TRBV11-2 with TRBJ2-7; possibly TRBD1 for D (6 bases). The CDR3 region has the DNA TGTGCCAGCAGCTCAGTCAGGGGCACCTACGAGCAGTACTTC. It is translated as CASSSVRGTYEQYF.